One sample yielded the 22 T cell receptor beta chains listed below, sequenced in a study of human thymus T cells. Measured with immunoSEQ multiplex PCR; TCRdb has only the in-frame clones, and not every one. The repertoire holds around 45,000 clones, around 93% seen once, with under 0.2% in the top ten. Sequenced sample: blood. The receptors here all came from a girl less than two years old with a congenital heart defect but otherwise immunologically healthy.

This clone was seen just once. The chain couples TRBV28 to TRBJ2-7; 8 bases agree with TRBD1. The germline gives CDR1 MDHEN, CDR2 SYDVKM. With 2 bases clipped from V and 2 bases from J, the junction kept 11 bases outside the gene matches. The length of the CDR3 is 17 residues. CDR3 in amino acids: CASSLPRQGPGAYEQYF. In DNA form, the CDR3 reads TGTGCCAGCAGTTTACCCCGACAGGGGCCCGGTGCCTACGAGCAGTACTTC.

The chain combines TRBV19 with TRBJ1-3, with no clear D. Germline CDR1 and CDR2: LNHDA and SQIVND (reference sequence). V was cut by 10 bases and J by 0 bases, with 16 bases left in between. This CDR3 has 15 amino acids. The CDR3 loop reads CATSARGISGNTIYF. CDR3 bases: TGTGCCACCTCCGCGCGGGGAATCTCTGGAAACACCATATATTTT. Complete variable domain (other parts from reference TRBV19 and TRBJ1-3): DGGITQSPKYLFRKEGQNVTLSCEQNLNHDAMYWYRQDPGQGLRLIYYSQIVNDFQKGDIAEGYSVSREKKESFPLTVTSAQKNPTAFYLCATSARGISGNTIYFGEGSWLTVV.

The CDR3 reads CASSSLQLAVHEQYF. The CDR3 coding sequence is TGCGCCAGCAGCTCACTCCAACTCGCCGTCCACGAGCAGTACTTC. This chain joins TRBV5-1 and TRBJ2-7; no clear D. CDR1 and CDR2 from the germline V gene are SGHRS and YFSETQ. V was trimmed by 3 bases and J by 5 bases, leaving 18 bases between them. This CDR3 is 15 amino acids long.

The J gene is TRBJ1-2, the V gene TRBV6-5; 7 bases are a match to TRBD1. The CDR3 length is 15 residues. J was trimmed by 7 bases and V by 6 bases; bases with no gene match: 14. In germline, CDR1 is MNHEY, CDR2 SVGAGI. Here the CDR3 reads CASRRTLGDSGGYTF. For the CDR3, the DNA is TGTGCCAGCAGGAGAACACTCGGGGACAGTGGTGGCTACACCTTC.

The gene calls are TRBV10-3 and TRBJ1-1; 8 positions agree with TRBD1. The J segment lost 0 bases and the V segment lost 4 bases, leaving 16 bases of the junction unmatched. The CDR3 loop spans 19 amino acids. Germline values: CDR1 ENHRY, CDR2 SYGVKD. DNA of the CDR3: TGTGCCATCAGTGGATCCGTGACAGGGGTCTCTTTAATGAACACTGAAGCTTTCTTT. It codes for CAISGSVTGVSLMNTEAFF.

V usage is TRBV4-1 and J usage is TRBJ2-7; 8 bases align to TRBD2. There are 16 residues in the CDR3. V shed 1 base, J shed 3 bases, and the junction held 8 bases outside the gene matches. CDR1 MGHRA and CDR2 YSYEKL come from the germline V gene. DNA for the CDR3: TGCGCCAGCAGCCAAGTGGGGTTACTAGCGGTCTACGAGCAGTACTTC. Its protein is CASSQVGLLAVYEQYF.

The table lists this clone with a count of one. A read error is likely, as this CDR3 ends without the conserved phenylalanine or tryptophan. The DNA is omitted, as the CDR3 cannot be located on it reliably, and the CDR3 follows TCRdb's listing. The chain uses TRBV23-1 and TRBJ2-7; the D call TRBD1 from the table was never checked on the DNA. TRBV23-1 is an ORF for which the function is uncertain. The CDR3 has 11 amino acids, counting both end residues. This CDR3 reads CASSRGQGRIH.

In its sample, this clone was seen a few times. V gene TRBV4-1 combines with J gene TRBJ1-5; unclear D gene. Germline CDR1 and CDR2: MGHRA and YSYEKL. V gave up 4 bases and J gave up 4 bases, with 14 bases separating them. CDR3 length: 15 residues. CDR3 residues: CASSLEMSGNQPQHF. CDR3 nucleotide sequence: TGCGCCAGCAGCCTGGAGATGTCGGGGAATCAGCCCCAGCATTTT.

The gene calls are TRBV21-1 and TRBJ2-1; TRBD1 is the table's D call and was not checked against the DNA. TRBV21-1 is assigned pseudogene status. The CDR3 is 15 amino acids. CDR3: CASSPRQVSYNEQFF. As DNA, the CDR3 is TGTGCCAGCAGCCCCCGACAGGTTTCCTACAATGAGCAGTTCTTC.

CDR3 sequence (DNA): TGTGCCAGCCGGGGGCTCATGAACACTGAAGCTTTCTTT. This sequence encodes CASRGLMNTEAFF. The rearrangement joins TRBV19 to TRBJ1-1; D might be TRBD1 (6 bases). Germline CDR1 LNHDA, CDR2 SQIVND (reference sequence). Trimming removed 9 bases at V and 0 bases at J, with 11 bases between. The CDR3 is 13 residues long. Full variable domain (rest looked up from reference TRBV19 and TRBJ1-1): DGGITQSPKYLFRKEGQNVTLSCEQNLNHDAMYWYRQDPGQGLRLIYYSQIVNDFQKGDIAEGYSVSREKKESFPLTVTSAQKNPTAFYLCASRGLMNTEAFFGQGTRLTVV.

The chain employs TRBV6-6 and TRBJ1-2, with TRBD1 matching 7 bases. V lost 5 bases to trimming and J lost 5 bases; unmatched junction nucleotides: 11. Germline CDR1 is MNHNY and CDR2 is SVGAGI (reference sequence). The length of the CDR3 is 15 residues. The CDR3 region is CASSPTTGKGYGYTF. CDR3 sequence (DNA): TGTGCCAGCAGTCCTACGACAGGGAAGGGATATGGCTACACCTTC.

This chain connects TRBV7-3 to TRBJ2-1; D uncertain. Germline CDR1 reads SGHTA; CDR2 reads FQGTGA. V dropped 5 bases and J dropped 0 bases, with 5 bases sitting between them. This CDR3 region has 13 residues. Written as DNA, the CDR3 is TGTGCCAGCAGCCCGGGCTCCTACAATGAGCAGTTCTTC. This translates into CASSPGSYNEQFF.

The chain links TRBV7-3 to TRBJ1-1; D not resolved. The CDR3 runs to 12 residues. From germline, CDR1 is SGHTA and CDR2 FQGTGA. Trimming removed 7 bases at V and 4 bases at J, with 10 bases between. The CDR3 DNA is TGTGCCAGCAAGGGTACGGGCACTGAAGCTTTCTTT. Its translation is CASKGTGTEAFF.

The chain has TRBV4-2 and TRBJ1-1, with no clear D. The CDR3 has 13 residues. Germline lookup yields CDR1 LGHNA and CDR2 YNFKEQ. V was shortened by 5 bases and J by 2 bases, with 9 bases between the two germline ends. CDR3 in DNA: TGTGCCAGCAGCTTGGAAGGAAACACTGAAGCTTTCTTT. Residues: CASSLEGNTEAFF.

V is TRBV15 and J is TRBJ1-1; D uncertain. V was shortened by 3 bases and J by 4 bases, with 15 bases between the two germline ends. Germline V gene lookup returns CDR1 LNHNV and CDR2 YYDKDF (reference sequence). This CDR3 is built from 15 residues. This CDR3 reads CATSSDWPRSTEAFF. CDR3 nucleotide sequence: TGTGCCACCAGCAGTGACTGGCCCAGGAGCACTGAAGCTTTCTTT.

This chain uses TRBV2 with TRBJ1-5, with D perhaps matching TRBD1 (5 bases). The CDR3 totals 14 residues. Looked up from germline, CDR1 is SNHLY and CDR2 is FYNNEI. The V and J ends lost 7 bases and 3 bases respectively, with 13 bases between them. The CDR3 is CASKGRGPNQPQHF. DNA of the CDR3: TGTGCCAGCAAGGGACGGGGACCCAATCAGCCCCAGCATTTT. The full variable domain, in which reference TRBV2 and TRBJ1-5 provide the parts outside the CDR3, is EPEVTQTPSHQVTQMGQEVILRCVPISNHLYFYWYRQILGQKVEFLVSFYNNEISEKSEIFDDQFSVERPDGSNFTLKIRSTKLEDSAMYFCASKGRGPNQPQHFGDGTRLSIL.

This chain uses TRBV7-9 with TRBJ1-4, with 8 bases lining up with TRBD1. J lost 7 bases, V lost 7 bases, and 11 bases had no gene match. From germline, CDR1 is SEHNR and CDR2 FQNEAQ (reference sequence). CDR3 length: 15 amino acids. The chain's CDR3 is CASTTGVVSSEKLFF. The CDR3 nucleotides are TGTGCCAGCACGACAGGGGTGGTCTCTTCTGAAAAACTGTTTTTT.

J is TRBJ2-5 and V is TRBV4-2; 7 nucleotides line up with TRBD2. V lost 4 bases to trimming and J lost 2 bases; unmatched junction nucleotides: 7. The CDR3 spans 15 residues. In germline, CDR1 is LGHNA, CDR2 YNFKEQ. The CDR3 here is CASSRVGAGQETQYF. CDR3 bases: TGTGCCAGCAGCCGTGTGGGAGCGGGGCAAGAGACCCAGTACTTC.

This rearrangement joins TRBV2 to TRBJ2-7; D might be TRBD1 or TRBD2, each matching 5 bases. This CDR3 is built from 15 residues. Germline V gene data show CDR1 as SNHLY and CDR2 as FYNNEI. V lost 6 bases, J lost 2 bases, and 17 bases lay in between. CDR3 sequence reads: CASRFAGTTPYEQYF. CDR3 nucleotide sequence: TGTGCCAGCAGGTTTGCCGGGACCACTCCCTACGAGCAGTACTTC.

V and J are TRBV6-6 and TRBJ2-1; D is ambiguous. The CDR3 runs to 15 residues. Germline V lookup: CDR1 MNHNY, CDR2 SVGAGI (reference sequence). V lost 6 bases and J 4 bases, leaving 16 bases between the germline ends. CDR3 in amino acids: CASSPRPDGYNEQFF. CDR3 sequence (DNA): TGTGCCAGCAGCCCCCGGCCCGACGGATACAATGAGCAGTTCTTC.

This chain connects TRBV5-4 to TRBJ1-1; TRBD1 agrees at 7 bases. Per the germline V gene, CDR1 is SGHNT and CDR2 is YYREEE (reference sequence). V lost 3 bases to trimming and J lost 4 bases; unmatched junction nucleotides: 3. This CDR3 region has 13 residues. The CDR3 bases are TGTGCCAGCAGCTACAGGGGTAGCACTGAAGCTTTCTTT. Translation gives CASSYRGSTEAFF.

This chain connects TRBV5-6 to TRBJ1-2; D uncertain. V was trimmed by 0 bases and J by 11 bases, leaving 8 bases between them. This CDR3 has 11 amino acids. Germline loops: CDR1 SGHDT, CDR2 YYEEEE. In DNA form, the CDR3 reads TGTGCCAGCAGCTTGGCTCGGGGTTACACCTTC. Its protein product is CASSLARGYTF. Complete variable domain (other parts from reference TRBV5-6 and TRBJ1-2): DAGVTQSPTHLIKTRGQQVTLRCSPKSGHDTVSWYQQALGQGPQFIFQYYEEEERQRGNFPDRFSGHQFPNYSSELNVNALLLGDSALYLCASSLARGYTFGSGTRLTVV.